The entry below gives a single T cell receptor beta chain sequence along with its context. The antigen remains undetermined. The data stem from a study of T-cell memory formation after mild COVID-19. Study-wide findings and caveats: Among clones contracting day 15 to 85, CD4/CD8 was balanced, whereas later expanders leaned CD4+. That cross-reactive memory joined was suggested by some responding clones appearing in pre-infection memory. CD4+ contracting clones were mainly CM and EM; CD8+ ones, EMRA.

One entry per CDR3 protein, called by TCRdb with MiXCR from the 5' RACE reads. Seen here are about 340,000 distinct CDR3 sequences, about 15% observed once, and the top ten hold around 24%. The CDR3 contains 15 residues. Germline V CDR1 and CDR2: SGHVS, FNYEAQ. The V end lost 5 bases, the J end lost 0 bases, and 13 bases lay between the germline ends. Sequenced: PBMCs or a T cell subset sorted from them (not recorded which). V and J are TRBV7-6 and TRBJ1-1, with D possibly being TRBD1 (5 bases). This TCR came from a man aged 18 to 35 who had mild COVID-19 (a few samples of this study predate the infection). Cell type and time point are not known. The CDR3 bases are TGTGCCAGCAGCGTGGGGGACGGATTGAACACTGAAGCTTTCTTT. Translated, it gives CASSVGDGLNTEAFF.